A single sample gave rise to the 10 T cell receptor beta chains below, sequenced in a study of blood T cells in healthy people across ages. The second PCR ran roughly 7 to 12 cycles with a sample-barcoded 5' primer and J-beta primers. TCRdb reprocessed the 5' RACE reads with MiXCR, giving one entry per CDR3 protein. The table shows under 1,000,000 distinct CDR3 sequences, with 30% to 45% occurring only once. The sequencing input was blood. The receptors come from a man in his late teens or twenties in good health.

The chain joins TRBV30 to TRBJ2-3; D remains ambiguous. The germline V gene has CDR1 GTSNPN and CDR2 SVGIG (reference sequence). The V end lost 0 bases, the J end lost 6 bases, and 13 bases lay between the germline ends. The CDR3 is 14 amino acids. The CDR3 spells CAWSVNEVTDTQYF. CDR3 nucleotide sequence: TGTGCCTGGAGTGTAAACGAGGTGACGGATACGCAGTATTTT.

This clonotype was seen only a few times. In DNA form, the CDR3 reads TGTGCCAGCTCACCGAAACAGGGCCCTCAAGAGACCCAGTACTTC. Translating it yields CASSPKQGPQETQYF. This chain uses TRBV18 with TRBJ2-5; TRBD1 might be the D (6 bases). Germline CDR1 KGHSH, CDR2 LQKENI. The CDR3 contains 15 residues. V was cut by 3 bases and J by 2 bases, with 13 bases left in between.

This clonotype was observed many times. V gene TRBV4-3 combines with J gene TRBJ2-7, with 7 bases aligning to TRBD1. V shed 5 bases, J shed 5 bases, and the junction held 12 bases outside the gene matches. Per germline, CDR1 LGHNA and CDR2 YSLEER. The CDR3 is 15 amino acids. As DNA, the CDR3 is TGCGCCAGCAGCTTGGGGGCACAGGGGTTCCACGAGCAGTACTTC. It is translated as CASSLGAQGFHEQYF.

This clonotype was observed at least ten times. The chain uses TRBV5-1 and TRBJ2-5; no reliable D call. Trimming took 2 bases from V and 5 from J, leaving 4 bases between them. Germline V CDR1 and CDR2: SGHRS, YFSETQ. CDR3 length: 11 residues. CDR3 nucleotides: TGCGCCAGCAGCTTAATCGAGACCCAGTACTTC. It codes for CASSLIETQYF.

This clonotype came up many times. The chain employs TRBV7-2 and TRBJ2-7; 7 nucleotides align to TRBD2. Germline V gene lookup returns CDR1 SGHTA and CDR2 FQGNSA. The ends lost 3 bases at V and 2 bases at J; junction bases unmatched: 7. The CDR3 length is 15 residues. The CDR3: CASSLVAGGTYEQYF. The CDR3 DNA sequence: TGTGCCAGCAGCTTGGTTGCCGGGGGGACCTACGAGCAGTACTTC.

This chain connects TRBV18 to TRBJ2-1; D uncertain. The CDR3 runs 13 residues. The V end lost 4 bases, the J end lost 5 bases, and 9 bases lay between the germline ends. The germline V gene has CDR1 KGHSH and CDR2 LQKENI. The CDR3 DNA sequence: TGTGCCAGCTCACGGTCACGAGACAATGAGCAGTTCTTC. Encoded protein: CASSRSRDNEQFF. The variable domain in full, with the rest retrieved from reference TRBV18 and TRBJ2-1, is NAGVMQNPRHLVRRRGQEARLRCSPMKGHSHVYWYRQLPEEGLKFMVYLQKENIIDESGMPKERFSAEFPKEGPSILRIQQVVRGDSAAYFCASSRSRDNEQFFGPGTRLTVL.

Regarding this clonotype: Germline is not matched at one junction end, which may reflect a read error. This chain connects TRBV6-5 to TRBJ1-4; D call uncertain. Germline V gene sequence: CDR1 MNHEY, CDR2 SVGAGI. The CDR3 covers 15 residues. Here the CDR3 DNA reads TGTGCAAGCAGTTACTCGGCGGCGGATAATGAAAAACTGTTTTTT. Its protein is CASSYSAADNEKLFF.

This rearrangement joins TRBV19 to TRBJ2-1, with D unresolved. Trimming removed 1 base at V and 12 bases at J, with 10 bases between. The CDR3 sequence is 12 residues long. In germline, CDR1 is LNHDA, CDR2 SQIVND (reference sequence). The CDR3 region is CASSIGSVGQFF. The CDR3 coding sequence is TGTGCCAGTAGTATAGGCAGCGTAGGGCAGTTCTTC.

The rearrangement uses TRBV6-2 or TRBV6-3 and TRBJ2-7; 10 bases match TRBD1. The DNA end favors TRBJ2-4, so the J call may be wrong. The CDR3 runs 20 residues. Looked up from germline, CDR1 is MNHEY and CDR2 is SVGEGT. The CDR3 DNA reads TGTGCCAGCAGTTACCGAACCCCCGGGACAGGGGCCCTAACCAAAAACATTCAGTACTTC. It translates to CASSYRTPGTGALTKNIQYF.

As regards this clonotype: A read error may account for a junction end that differs from germline. The chain is built from TRBV15 and TRBJ2-7; D is uncertain. CDR1 and CDR2 from the germline V gene are LNHNV and YYDKDF (reference sequence). This CDR3 comprises 15 residues. In DNA, the CDR3 is TGTGCCACTAGCAGACCTGGCCTCGGATCTACTCAAAAGTACTTC. As protein: CATSRPGLGSTQKYF.